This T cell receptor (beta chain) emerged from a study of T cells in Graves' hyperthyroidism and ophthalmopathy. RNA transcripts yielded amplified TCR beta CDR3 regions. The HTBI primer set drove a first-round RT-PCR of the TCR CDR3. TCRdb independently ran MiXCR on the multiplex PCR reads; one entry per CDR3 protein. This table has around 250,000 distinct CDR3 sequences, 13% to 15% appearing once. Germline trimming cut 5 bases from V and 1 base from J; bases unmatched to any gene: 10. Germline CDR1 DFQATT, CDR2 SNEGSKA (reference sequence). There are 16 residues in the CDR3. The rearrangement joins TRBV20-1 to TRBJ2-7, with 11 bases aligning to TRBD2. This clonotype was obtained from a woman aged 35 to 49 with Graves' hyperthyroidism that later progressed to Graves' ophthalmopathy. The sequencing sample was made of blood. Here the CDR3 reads CSAVGPGLAASYEQYF. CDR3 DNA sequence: TGCAGTGCTGTGGGACCGGGACTAGCGGCTTCCTACGAGCAGTACTTC.